This entry lists 14 T cell receptor beta chains sequenced from one sample in a study of blood T cells in healthy people across ages. A second PCR of 7 to 11 cycles used a sample-barcoded 5' primer and a J-beta primer mix. TCRdb itself ran the 5' RACE reads through MiXCR, one entry per CDR3 protein. The table has 850,000 to 950,000 distinct CDR3 sequences, about 30% seen once. Source material: blood. Receptor source: an elderly woman in good health.

V and J are TRBV7-2 and TRBJ2-1; 14 positions agree with TRBD2. J lost 11 bases, V lost 5 bases, and 8 bases had no gene match. Germline CDR1 and CDR2: SGHTA and FQGNSA. The CDR3 has 15 residues. CDR3 sequence: CASSPTSGGVYKQFF. DNA for the CDR3: TGTGCCAGCAGCCCGACTAGCGGGGGGGTCTATAAGCAGTTCTTC. The full variable domain, in which reference TRBV7-2 and TRBJ2-1 provide the parts outside the CDR3, is GAGVSQSPSNKVTEKGKDVELRCDPISGHTALYWYRQSLGQGLEFLIYFQGNSAPDKSGLPSDRFSAERTGGSVSTLTIQRTQQEDSAVYLCASSPTSGGVYKQFFGPGTRLTVL.

The V gene is TRBV7-9, the J gene TRBJ2-3, with a possible D match to TRBD2 (6 bases). CDR1 is SEHNR, CDR2 FQNEAQ, per germline (reference sequence). V dropped 5 bases and J dropped 3 bases, with 21 bases sitting between them. This CDR3 is built from 17 residues. As DNA, the CDR3 is TGTGCCAGCAGCCGCGCACTCGGGACTCAAGGGACAGATACGCAGTATTTT. As protein: CASSRALGTQGTDTQYF.

This clonotype has a handful of counts. A much more abundant neighbour one base away suggests this may be a read error. This sequence joins TRBV6-1 and TRBJ2-3; D gene unclear. Trimming took off 10 bases at V and 8 bases at J, with 31 bases between the two ends. The CDR3 is 17 residues long. Germline V CDR1 and CDR2: MNHNS, SASEGT. In DNA, the CDR3 is TGTGCCATCCGAGCACCCCCAAAGGTGGCGTCGGAAGGTACGCAGTATTTT. Translated: CAIRAPPKVASEGTQYF.

The genes are TRBV24-1 and TRBJ2-5; maybe TRBD2 (7 bases). Trimming pared 2 bases from V and 5 bases from J, leaving 20 bases between. CDR3 length: 17 amino acids. Germline lookup yields CDR1 KGHDR and CDR2 SFDVKD. CDR3 sequence: CATSDSWGRESRETQYF. In nucleotides, the CDR3 is TGTGCCACCAGTGATTCTTGGGGGCGGGAGAGCAGGGAGACCCAGTACTTC.

Remarks on this clonotype: A much larger clonotype is one base distant, so this may be a read error. Written as DNA, the CDR3 is TGTGCCAGCAGCTCCAGACAGGGGGTGAACGGGCAGTACTTC. Its protein is CASSSRQGVNGQYF. This chain joins TRBV7-2 and TRBJ2-4, with 9 positions matching TRBD1. J lost 13 bases, V lost 4 bases, and 11 bases had no gene match. Germline-derived CDR1 and CDR2 are SGHTA and FQGNSA. The CDR3 runs 14 residues.

Ten or more counts support this clonotype. The chain couples TRBV7-6 to TRBJ2-5; unclear D gene. CDR1 and CDR2 (germline): SGHVS, FNYEAQ. V was pared by 3 bases and J by 5 bases, with 13 bases between. The CDR3 extends over 14 amino acids. This CDR3 is CASSFFGYQETQYF. CDR3 in DNA: TGTGCCAGCAGCTTTTTCGGGTATCAGGAGACCCAGTACTTC.

Only a few counts were recorded for this clonotype. The V and J genes are TRBV20-1 and TRBJ2-2, with D perhaps TRBD1 (5 bases). Germline-derived CDR1 and CDR2 are DFQATT and SNEGSKA (reference sequence). Trimming stripped 1 base from V and 5 bases from J, with 8 bases between. CDR3 length equals 13 residues. CDR3 sequence reads: CSARGTLTGELFF. The CDR3 DNA is TGCAGTGCTAGAGGGACACTTACCGGGGAGCTGTTTTTT.

This clonotype showed up many times. This rearrangement joins TRBV4-3 to TRBJ2-1; the match to TRBD2 covers 11 bases. The CDR3 has 15 amino acids. With 4 bases clipped from V and 5 bases from J, the junction kept 4 bases outside the gene matches. The germline V gene has CDR1 LGHNA and CDR2 YSLEER. Here the CDR3 DNA reads TGCGCCAGCAGCCTTACTAGCGGGAGACACAATGAGCAGTTCTTC. It specifies CASSLTSGRHNEQFF.

This chain uses TRBV5-1 with TRBJ2-2; D is unclear. The ends were cut back, 1 base at V and 6 bases at J, with 7 bases in the middle. CDR3 length: 13 residues. Germline V CDR1 and CDR2: SGHRS, YFSETQ. Here the CDR3 DNA reads TGCGCCAGCAGCTTGAAGGGTTCCGGGGAGCTGTTTTTT. Its translation is CASSLKGSGELFF.

The rearrangement joins TRBV4-1 to TRBJ1-2; D gene uncertain. CDR3 size: 12 residues. Germline values: CDR1 MGHRA, CDR2 YSYEKL. Trimming removed 3 bases from V and 7 bases from J, with 9 bases in between. The CDR3 loop is CASSHRWGGYTF. The DNA of the CDR3 is TGCGCCAGCAGCCACCGCTGGGGTGGCTACACCTTC.

The chain joins TRBV20-1 to TRBJ2-7, with TRBD2 matching 15 bases. Near its end, the DNA agrees better with TRBJ2-5, so the J call may be wrong. The CDR3 consists of 21 residues. CDR1 and CDR2 (germline): DFQATT, SNEGSKA (reference sequence). This CDR3 is CSARAHKPGLAGGGGEETQYF. DNA of the CDR3: TGCAGTGCTAGAGCTCACAAACCGGGACTAGCGGGAGGAGGGGGAGAGGAGACCCAGTACTTC.

Remarks on this clonotype: This may arise from a read error, as a much more abundant clone is one base away. This sequence joins TRBV6-2 or TRBV6-3 and TRBJ1-6; D gene ambiguous. The CDR3 sequence is 16 residues long. The germline gives CDR1 MNHEY, CDR2 SVGEGT. The CDR3 protein is CASGYGLRADNSPLHF. CDR3 in DNA: TGTGCCAGCGGTTACGGGCTCCGTGCCGATAATTCACCCCTCCACTTT.

The V call is TRBV6-1, the J call TRBJ2-1; TRBD2 agrees at 13 bases. CDR3 length: 18 residues. Germline loops: CDR1 MNHNS, CDR2 SASEGT. V trimming: 6 bases; J trimming: 0 bases; junction bases outside the gene matches: 8. CDR3 region: CASRPGTSGVRSYNEQFF. In nucleotides, the CDR3 is TGTGCCAGCAGACCCGGGACTAGCGGGGTCCGCTCCTACAATGAGCAGTTCTTC.

To note about this clonotype: A much larger clone lies one base from this, so it may be a read error. The chain links TRBV7-2 to TRBJ1-5, with D maybe TRBD1 (6 bases). Trimming took 5 bases from V and 4 from J, leaving 18 bases between them. The CDR3 covers 16 residues. Germline loops: CDR1 SGHTA, CDR2 FQGNSA. The CDR3 here is CTSSPRVTGANQPQHF. The CDR3, as DNA: TGTACCAGCAGCCCCCGAGTGACAGGCGCGAATCAGCCCCAGCATTTT. The full variable domain, with the rest looked up from reference TRBV7-2 and TRBJ1-5, is GAGVSQSPSNKVTEKGKDVELRCDPISGHTALYWYRQSLGQGLEFLIYFQGNSAPDKSGLPSDRFSAERTGGSVSTLTIQRTQQEDSAVYLCTSSPRVTGANQPQHFGDGTRLSIL.